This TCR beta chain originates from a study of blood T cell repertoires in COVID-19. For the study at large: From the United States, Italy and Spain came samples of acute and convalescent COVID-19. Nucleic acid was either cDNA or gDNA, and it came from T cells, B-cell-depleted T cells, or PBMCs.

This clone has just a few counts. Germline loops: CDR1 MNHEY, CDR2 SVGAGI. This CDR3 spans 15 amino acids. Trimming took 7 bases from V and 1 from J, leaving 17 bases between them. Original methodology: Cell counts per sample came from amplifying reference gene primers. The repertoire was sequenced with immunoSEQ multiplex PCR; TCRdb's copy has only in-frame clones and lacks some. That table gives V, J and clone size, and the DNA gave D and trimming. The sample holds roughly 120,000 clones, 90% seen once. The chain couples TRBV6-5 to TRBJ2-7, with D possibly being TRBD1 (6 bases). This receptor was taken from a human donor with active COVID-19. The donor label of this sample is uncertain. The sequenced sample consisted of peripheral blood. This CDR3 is CASKDRTAASYEQYF. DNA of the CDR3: TGTGCCAGCAAAGATCGGACAGCGGCATCCTACGAGCAGTACTTC.